This T cell receptor beta chain is from a study of blood T cell repertoires in COVID-19. Overall study: Researchers got acute and convalescent COVID-19 samples from the United States, Italy and Spain. The cDNA or gDNA used as material had been derived from T cells, B-cell-depleted T cells, or PBMCs.

The CDR3 sequence is 10 residues long. As originally analysed: The authors estimated nucleated cell counts from reference gene primer amplification. Some clones are missing from TCRdb's copy, which holds only in-frame ones; the method was immunoSEQ multiplex PCR. V, J and clone size are taken as reported in that table, and D and trimming were inferred from the DNA itself. The sample has approximately 54,000 clones, roughly 88% seen once. This sequence joins TRBV21-1 and TRBJ2-7; the table's D call, TRBD1, has no DNA check behind it. TRBV21-1 is a recognized pseudogene. This receptor was identified in a human donor in a cohort sampled during active COVID-19. The sequencing input was peripheral blood. The CDR3 is CASTQYEQYF. The CDR3 bases are TGTGCCAGCACTCAGTACGAGCAGTACTTC.